Presented here are 13 T cell receptor beta chains from one specimen sequenced in a study of regulatory T cells in long-lasting Graves disease (dated by TCRdb to about 2021). The sample's time point, from its label and the paper: persistent/refractory GD, antithyroid drugs over 5 years with positive TRAb. For both TCR sequencing and RNA sequencing, RNA was extracted from PBMCs using TRIzol. The library was prepared using multiplex PCR. For sequencing, an Illumina HiSeq 4000 was employed. TCR beta libraries were built with iRepertoire HTBI primers and Arm-PCR amplification of CDR3 regions. The public sequencing data were trimmed at Q25 with fastp and processed into clonotypes with MiXCR by TCRdb, which kept only in-frame beta chains. Each CDR3 protein appears once, grouped with its most common genes and DNA. This sample comprises some 430,000 distinct CDR3 sequences, roughly 21% of them detected only once. Jointly, the top ten make up over 6% of the sample.

The sample consisted of peripheral blood mononuclear cells (PBMCs), taken when the disease was refractory, from a patient treated with antithyroid drugs. Receptors originate from a female donor with Graves disease.

The V call is TRBV29-1, the J call TRBJ2-2, with a possible D match to TRBD2 (6 bases). Germline V gives CDR1 SQVTM, CDR2 ANQGSEA. The length of the CDR3 is 14 residues. The germline V and J ends were trimmed by 0 bases and 6 bases, with 11 bases remaining between them. The chain's CDR3 is CSVEDRGGAGELFF. The CDR3 bases are TGCAGCGTTGAAGATCGCGGAGGGGCCGGGGAGCTGTTTTTT.

This clonotype was detected many times. The chain has TRBV3-1 and TRBJ2-7; D not resolved. Germline V gene data show CDR1 as LGHDT and CDR2 as YNNKEL (reference sequence). V was trimmed by 1 base and J by 4 bases, leaving 11 bases between them. The CDR3 is 14 residues long. CDR3 region: CASSQAYRRYEQYF. The CDR3 region has the DNA TGTGCCAGCAGCCAAGCATACAGACGGTACGAGCAGTACTTC.

This clonotype was observed at least ten times. The rearrangement joins TRBV2 to TRBJ2-7, with D tentatively TRBD1 or TRBD2 (5 bases each). V was pared by 8 bases and J by 4 bases, with 12 bases between. The V gene's germline CDR1 is SNHLY and CDR2 FYNNEI. CDR3 length equals 12 residues. The DNA of the CDR3 is TGTGCCAGCGGCCGGGACCTTTACGAGCAGTACTTC. Residues: CASGRDLYEQYF.

This chain uses TRBV20-1 with TRBJ1-3, with D uncertain. CDR1 and CDR2 from the germline V gene are DFQATT and SNEGSKA (reference sequence). The CDR3 extends over 15 amino acids. Trimming removed 1 base from V and 4 bases from J, with 14 bases in between. CDR3 sequence: CSARVSSSWGNTIYF. In DNA, the CDR3 is TGCAGTGCTAGAGTATCATCCTCGTGGGGAAACACCATATATTTT.

In the case of this clonotype: The junction departs from the called germline gene at one end, perhaps through a read error. The CDR3 here is CASSFQGNIEAFF. The DNA for the CDR3 is TGTGCCAGCAGTTTCCAGGGGAACATTGAAGCTTTCTTT. The rearrangement joins TRBV12-3 or TRBV12-4 to TRBJ1-1; a weak D match, TRBD1 (6 bases). The CDR3 has 13 amino acids.

This clonotype was found many times. The chain has TRBV10-3 and TRBJ2-5, with a possible D match to TRBD2 (5 bases). The CDR3 has 14 residues. Trimming stripped 7 bases from V and 0 bases from J, with 12 bases between. Germline V gene sequence: CDR1 ENHRY, CDR2 SYGVKD. CDR3 loop: CAITRTWDQETQYF. In nucleotides, the CDR3 is TGTGCCATCACACGGACTTGGGACCAAGAGACCCAGTACTTC.

The genes are TRBV5-4 and TRBJ1-2; 10 bases fit TRBD1. The germline CDR1 and CDR2 sequences are SGHNT and YYREEE (reference sequence). Trimming removed 4 bases from V and 7 bases from J; junction bases left unmatched: 10. This CDR3 is 15 amino acids long. The CDR3 DNA reads as TGTGCCAGCAGCCGCACGACAGGGGGCGGTGGTGGCTACACCTTC. It translates to CASSRTTGGGGGYTF.

This clonotype was picked up many times. V usage is TRBV28 and J usage is TRBJ2-4; 8 bases are a match to TRBD2. The germline gives CDR1 MDHEN, CDR2 SYDVKM. The J segment lost 3 bases and the V segment lost 8 bases, leaving 3 bases of the junction unmatched. This CDR3 has 13 amino acids. CDR3 sequence reads: CASSGGDKNIQYF. CDR3 sequence (DNA): TGTGCCAGCTCCGGGGGGGACAAAAACATTCAGTACTTC.

The V gene is TRBV7-6, the J gene TRBJ2-1; 12 bases are shared with TRBD2. The CDR3 has 15 residues. V was pared by 0 bases and J by 8 bases, with 2 bases of the junction left unmatched. The germline CDR1 and CDR2 sequences are SGHVS and FNYEAQ. CDR3 in DNA: TGTGCCAGCAGCTTAGCTCCTAGCGGGAGGGATGAGCAGTTCTTC. Translation gives CASSLAPSGRDEQFF.

Note on this clonotype: A read error may be the cause here, since a much bigger clone is one base away. The chain recombines TRBV24-1 with TRBJ1-1; D is possibly TRBD1 (5 bases). Per germline, CDR1 KGHDR and CDR2 SFDVKD. V was clipped by 12 bases and J by 4 bases, with 26 bases between them. CDR3 length: 16 amino acids. The CDR3 spells CAPWGFPFKMSTEAFF. The CDR3 DNA reads as TGTGCCCCCTGGGGCTTTCCTTTTAAAATGAGCACTGAAGCTTTCTTT.

This clonotype was recorded many times. This chain links TRBV7-9 with TRBJ1-2, with a weak D call TRBD1 (5 bases). Trimming took 6 bases from V and 6 from J, leaving 11 bases between them. CDR3 length: 12 residues. The germline V gene encodes CDR1 SEHNR and CDR2 FQNEAQ (reference sequence). CDR3 sequence: CASRQIRDGYTF. CDR3 in DNA: TGTGCCAGCAGACAAATCAGGGATGGCTACACCTTC.

In this sample, this clonotype turned up a few times. The V gene is TRBV9, the J gene TRBJ1-1; a weak D match, TRBD1 (6 bases). V was cut by 4 bases and J by 3 bases, with 16 bases left in between. Germline CDR1 is SGDLS and CDR2 is YYNGEE. The CDR3 is 15 residues long. The CDR3 nucleotides read TGTGCCAGCAGCTTTCAGGGGATCTCAGACACTGAAGCTTTCTTT. Protein product: CASSFQGISDTEAFF.

This clonotype was picked up many times. The chain carries TRBV28 and TRBJ1-2; perhaps TRBD1 as D (5 bases). Germline V gene lookup returns CDR1 MDHEN and CDR2 SYDVKM. The CDR3 consists of 13 residues. V shed 5 bases and J shed 3 bases, with 10 bases lying between them. The CDR3 coding sequence is TGTGCCAGCAGTCAAGGGGAGGACTATGGCTACACCTTC. Amino acid sequence: CASSQGEDYGYTF.